This T cell receptor (beta chain) emerged from a study of blood T cell repertoires in COVID-19. On the study more broadly: PBMCs, B-cell-depleted T cells, or T cells were the source of the cDNA or gDNA that made up the material.

Those enrolled in Seattle joined during active infection and were followed longitudinally afterward. This clone was counted once. Repertoires were generated with immunoSEQ multiplex PCR, while TCRdb's copy carries only in-frame clones and drops some. The sample comprises tens of thousands of clones, about 77% of which are singletons, and 6.3% rests with the top ten. V shed 3 bases, J shed 6 bases, and the junction held 10 bases outside the gene matches. Germline V gives CDR1 MNHEY, CDR2 SMNVEV (reference sequence). The length of the CDR3 is 16 residues. This TCR was recovered from an older man with COVID-19, enrolled during active disease. The V call is TRBV27, the J call TRBJ2-2; 7 nucleotides align to TRBD1. Sequencing was done on a sample of peripheral blood. Written as DNA, the CDR3 is TGTGCCAGCAGTTTGGAGACAGGGACAGTCTCCGGGGAGCTGTTTTTT. This sequence encodes CASSLETGTVSGELFF.